This TCR beta chain was observed in a study of memory CD4+ T cells and cytomegalovirus serostatus. The sort gate was single viable CD3+CD4+CD8-CD45RO+ cells for memory CD4+ T cells. The V end lost 6 bases, the J end lost 6 bases, and 14 bases lay between the germline ends. This CDR3 contains 14 residues. In germline, CDR1 is SNHLY, CDR2 FYNNEI. The repertoire was sequenced with immunoSEQ multiplex PCR; TCRdb's copy has only in-frame clones and lacks some. The sample has some 50,000 clones, roughly four fifths seen once. The chain uses TRBV2 and TRBJ2-2, with D unresolved. The TCR originated in an adult in good health and CMV-seronegative. Sequencing was done on a sample of memory CD4+ T cells from blood. The DNA of the CDR3 is TGTGCCAGCAGGGCGACGGTTGGCCCCGGGGAGCTGTTTTTT. It specifies CASRATVGPGELFF.